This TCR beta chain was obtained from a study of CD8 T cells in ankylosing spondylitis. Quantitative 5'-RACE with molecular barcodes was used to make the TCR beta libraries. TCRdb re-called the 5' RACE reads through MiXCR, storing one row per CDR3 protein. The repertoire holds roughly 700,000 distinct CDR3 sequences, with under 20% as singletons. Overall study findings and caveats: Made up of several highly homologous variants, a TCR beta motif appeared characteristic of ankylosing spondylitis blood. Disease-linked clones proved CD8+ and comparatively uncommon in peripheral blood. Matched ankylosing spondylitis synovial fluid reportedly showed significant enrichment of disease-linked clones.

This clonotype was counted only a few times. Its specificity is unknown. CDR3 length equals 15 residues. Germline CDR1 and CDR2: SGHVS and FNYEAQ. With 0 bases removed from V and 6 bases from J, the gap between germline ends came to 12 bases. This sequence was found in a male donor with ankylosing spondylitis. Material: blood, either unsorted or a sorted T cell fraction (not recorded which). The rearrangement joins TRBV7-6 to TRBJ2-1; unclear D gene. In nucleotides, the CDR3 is TGTGCCAGCAGCTTAGCCCCTGAGGCCGGCAATGAGCAGTTCTTC. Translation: CASSLAPEAGNEQFF.